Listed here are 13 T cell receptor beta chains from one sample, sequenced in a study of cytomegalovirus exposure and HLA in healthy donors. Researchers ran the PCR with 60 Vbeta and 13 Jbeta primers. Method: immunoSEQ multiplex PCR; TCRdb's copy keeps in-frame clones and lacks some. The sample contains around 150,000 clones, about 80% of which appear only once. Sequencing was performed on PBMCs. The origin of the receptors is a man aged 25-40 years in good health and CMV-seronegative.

In DNA form, the CDR3 reads TGTGCCAGCAGCGCAGACAATAATTCACCCCTCCACTTT. It translates to CASSADNNSPLHF. The genes are TRBV9 and TRBJ1-6; D is unclear. CDR1 and CDR2 from the germline V gene are SGDLS and YYNGEE. Deletions cut 3 bases from V and 5 bases from J, with 6 bases between. CDR3 length: 13 amino acids.

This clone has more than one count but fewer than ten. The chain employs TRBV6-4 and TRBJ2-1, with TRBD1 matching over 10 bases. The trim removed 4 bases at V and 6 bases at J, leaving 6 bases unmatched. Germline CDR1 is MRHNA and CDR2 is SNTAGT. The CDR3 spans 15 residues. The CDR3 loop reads CASSATGGSSNEQFF. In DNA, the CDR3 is TGTGCCAGCAGTGCGACAGGGGGCTCTTCCAATGAGCAGTTCTTC.

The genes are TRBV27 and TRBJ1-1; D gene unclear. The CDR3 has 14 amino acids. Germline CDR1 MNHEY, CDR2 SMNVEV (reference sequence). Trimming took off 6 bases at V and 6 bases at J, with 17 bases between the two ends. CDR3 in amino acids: CASRGLGLWAEAFF. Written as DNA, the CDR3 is TGTGCCAGCAGGGGCTTAGGTTTATGGGCTGAAGCTTTCTTT.

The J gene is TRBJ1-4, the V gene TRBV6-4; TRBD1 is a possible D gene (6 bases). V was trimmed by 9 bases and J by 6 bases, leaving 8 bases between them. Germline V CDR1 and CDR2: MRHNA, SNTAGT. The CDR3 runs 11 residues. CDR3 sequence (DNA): TGTGCCAGAAACAGGGATGAAAAACTGTTTTTT. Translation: CARNRDEKLFF.

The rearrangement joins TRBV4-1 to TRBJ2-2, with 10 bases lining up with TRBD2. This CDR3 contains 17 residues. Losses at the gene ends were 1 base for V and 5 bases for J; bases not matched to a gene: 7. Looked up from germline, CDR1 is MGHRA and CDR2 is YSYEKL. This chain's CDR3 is CASSQALLAGITGELFF. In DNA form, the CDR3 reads TGCGCCAGCAGCCAAGCCTTACTAGCGGGAATAACCGGGGAGCTGTTTTTT.

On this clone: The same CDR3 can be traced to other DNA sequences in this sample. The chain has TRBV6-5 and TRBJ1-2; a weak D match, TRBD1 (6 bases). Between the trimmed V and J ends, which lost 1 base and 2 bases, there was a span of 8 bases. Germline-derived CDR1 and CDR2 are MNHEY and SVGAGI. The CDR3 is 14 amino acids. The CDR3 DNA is TGTGCCAGCAGTTACTTAACAGGGAACTATGGCTACACCTTC. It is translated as CASSYLTGNYGYTF.

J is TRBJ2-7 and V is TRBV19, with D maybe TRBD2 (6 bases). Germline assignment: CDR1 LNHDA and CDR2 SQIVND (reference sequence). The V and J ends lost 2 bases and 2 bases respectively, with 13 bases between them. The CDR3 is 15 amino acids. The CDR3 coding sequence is TGTGCCAGTAGTATAATAGCGGATGCGCCCTACGAGCAGTACTTC. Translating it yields CASSIIADAPYEQYF.

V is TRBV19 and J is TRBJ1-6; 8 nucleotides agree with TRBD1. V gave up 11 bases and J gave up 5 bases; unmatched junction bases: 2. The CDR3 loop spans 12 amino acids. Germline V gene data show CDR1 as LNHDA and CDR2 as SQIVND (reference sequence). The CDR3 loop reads CAVGQDNSPLHF. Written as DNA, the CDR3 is TGTGCCGTGGGACAGGATAATTCACCCCTCCACTTT.

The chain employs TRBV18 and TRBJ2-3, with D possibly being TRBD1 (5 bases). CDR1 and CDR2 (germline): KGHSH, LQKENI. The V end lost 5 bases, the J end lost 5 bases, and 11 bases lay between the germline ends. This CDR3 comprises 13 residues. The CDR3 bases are TGTGCCAGCTCAATACGCCAGGGAGATACGCAGTATTTT. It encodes CASSIRQGDTQYF. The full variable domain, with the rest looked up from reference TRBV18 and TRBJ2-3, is NAGVMQNPRHLVRRRGQEARLRCSPMKGHSHVYWYRQLPEEGLKFMVYLQKENIIDESGMPKERFSAEFPKEGPSILRIQQVVRGDSAAYFCASSIRQGDTQYFGPGTRLTVL.

DNA for the CDR3: TGTGCCAGCAGCTTCCCCAATCCAGGGATGAAAGGCTACACCTTC. Its translation: CASSFPNPGMKGYTF. The genes are TRBV5-6 and TRBJ1-2; D possibly corresponds to TRBD1 (5 bases). From germline, CDR1 is SGHDT and CDR2 YYEEEE. The CDR3 sequence is 15 residues long. V was trimmed by 2 bases and J by 8 bases, leaving 19 bases between them.

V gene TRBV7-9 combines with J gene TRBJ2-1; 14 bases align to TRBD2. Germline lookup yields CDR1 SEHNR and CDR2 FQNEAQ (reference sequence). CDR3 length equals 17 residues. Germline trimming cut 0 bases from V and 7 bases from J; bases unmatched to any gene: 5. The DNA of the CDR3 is TGTGCCAGCAGCTTAGCGGGACTAGCGGGAGTTATAAATGAGCAGTTCTTC. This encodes CASSLAGLAGVINEQFF.

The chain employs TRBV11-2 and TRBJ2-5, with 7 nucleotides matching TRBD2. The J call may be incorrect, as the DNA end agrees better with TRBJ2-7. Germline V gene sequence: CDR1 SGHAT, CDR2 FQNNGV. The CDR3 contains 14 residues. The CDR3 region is CASSWSGEGYEQYF. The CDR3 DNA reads TGTGCCAGCAGCTGGAGCGGGGAGGGCTACGAGCAGTACTTC.

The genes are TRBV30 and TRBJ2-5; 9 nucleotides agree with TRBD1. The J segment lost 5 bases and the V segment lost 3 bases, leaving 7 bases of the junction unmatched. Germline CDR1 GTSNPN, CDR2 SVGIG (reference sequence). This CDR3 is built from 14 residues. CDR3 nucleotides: TGTGCCTGGAGGGGGACAGGGAATCAGGAGACCCAGTACTTC. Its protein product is CAWRGTGNQETQYF.